This T cell receptor (beta chain) was retrieved from a study of response to subunit inactivated influenza vaccine. Overall study results and limits: Authors suggested each seasonal flu vaccination may recruit only limited numbers of new T cells.

Details on this clonotype: Antigen: not known.

MiXCR, applied by TCRdb to the RT-PCR reads, yields one record per CDR3 protein. The table lists about 700,000 distinct CDR3 sequences, 14% of them singletons, with 7.5% to 8% in the top ten. The CDR3 contains 13 residues. The germline CDR1 and CDR2 sequences are SGHRS and YFSETQ. Germline trimming cut 4 bases from V and 10 bases from J; bases unmatched to any gene: 9. Here the sequenced sample was PBMCs from blood, taken around 15 days before vaccination. The TCR was taken from a man in his fifties or sixties who received an inactivated influenza vaccine. The J gene is TRBJ1-1, the V gene TRBV5-1; 8 nucleotides match TRBD1. CDR3 sequence: CASSGKDRAGAFF. The CDR3 region has the DNA TGCGCCAGCAGCGGGAAGGACAGGGCAGGAGCTTTCTTT.